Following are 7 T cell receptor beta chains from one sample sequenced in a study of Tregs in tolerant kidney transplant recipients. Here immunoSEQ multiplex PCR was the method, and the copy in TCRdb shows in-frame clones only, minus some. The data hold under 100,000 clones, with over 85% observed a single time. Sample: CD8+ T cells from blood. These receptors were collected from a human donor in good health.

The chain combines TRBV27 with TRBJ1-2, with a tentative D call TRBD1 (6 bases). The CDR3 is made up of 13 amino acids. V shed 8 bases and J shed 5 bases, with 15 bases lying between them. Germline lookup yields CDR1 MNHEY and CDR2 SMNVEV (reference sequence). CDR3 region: CASAAGGEYGYTF. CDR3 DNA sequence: TGTGCCAGCGCCGCGGGGGGCGAATATGGCTACACCTTC.

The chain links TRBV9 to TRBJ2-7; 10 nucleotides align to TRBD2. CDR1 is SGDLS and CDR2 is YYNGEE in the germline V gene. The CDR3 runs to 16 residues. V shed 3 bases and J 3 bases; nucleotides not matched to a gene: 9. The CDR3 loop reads CASSASGGALIYEQYF. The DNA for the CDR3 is TGTGCCAGCAGCGCAAGCGGGGGGGCCCTCATCTACGAGCAGTACTTC.

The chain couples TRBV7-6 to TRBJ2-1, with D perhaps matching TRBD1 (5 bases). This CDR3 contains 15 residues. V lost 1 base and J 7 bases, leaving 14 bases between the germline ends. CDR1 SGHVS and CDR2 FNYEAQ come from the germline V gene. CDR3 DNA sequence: TGTGCCAGCAGCTTAGAGTCGCGCAGGGCGAATGAGCAGTTCTTC. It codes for CASSLESRRANEQFF.

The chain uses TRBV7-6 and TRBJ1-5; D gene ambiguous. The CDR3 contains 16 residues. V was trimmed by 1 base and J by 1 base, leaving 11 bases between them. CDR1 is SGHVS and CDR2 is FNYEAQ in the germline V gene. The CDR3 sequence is CASSLGGRQSNQPQHF. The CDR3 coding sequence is TGTGCCAGCAGCTTAGGCGGACGCCAGAGCAATCAGCCCCAGCATTTT.

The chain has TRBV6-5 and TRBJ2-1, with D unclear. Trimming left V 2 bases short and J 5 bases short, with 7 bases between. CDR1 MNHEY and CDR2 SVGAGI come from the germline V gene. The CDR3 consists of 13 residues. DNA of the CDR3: TGTGCCAGCAGTTACAGAGAAAACAATGAGCAGTTCTTC. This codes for CASSYRENNEQFF.

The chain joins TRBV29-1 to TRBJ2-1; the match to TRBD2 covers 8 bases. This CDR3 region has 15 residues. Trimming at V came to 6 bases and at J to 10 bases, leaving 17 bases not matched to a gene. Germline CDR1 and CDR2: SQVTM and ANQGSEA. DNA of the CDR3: TGCAGCGTCCACGGACTAGCCCACAGTCTCATAGAGCAGTTCTTC. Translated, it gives CSVHGLAHSLIEQFF.

CDR3 in DNA: TGCAGCGTTGAAGGGAGTTCCGAAGGTAGTGCCGGGGAGCTGTTTTTT. Translating gives CSVEGSSEGSAGELFF. The chain is built from TRBV29-1 and TRBJ2-2; D gene unclear. The CDR3 length is 16 residues. Trimming removed 1 base from V and 6 bases from J, with 18 bases in between. Germline V CDR1 and CDR2: SQVTM, ANQGSEA.